This paragraph reports one TCR beta chain. As yet, its antigen is unknown. The data stem from a study of shared clonotypes between healthy human individuals. Overall study context: The cohort comprised two women and a few men. Their ages spanned 18 to 49 years. CD4 naive cells filled three plates per donor, CD4 memory three, CD8 naive two and CD8 memory one. Overall study findings and caveats: As a rule, naive subsets had a larger estimated richness than memory subsets. Exclusively blood specimens were collected; tissue repertoires likely differ.

Assay used: immunoSEQ multiplex PCR; TCRdb lists only in-frame clones, some missing. The sample yields over 1.4 million clones, around 97% seen once. The CDR3 length is 15 residues. Trimming removed 6 bases at V and 5 bases at J, with 20 bases between. Per germline, CDR1 SGHTA and CDR2 FQGTGA. The material sequenced was naive CD4+ T cells sorted from blood. As to subset: CD45RA+ positively selected. The receptor was derived from a man in his thirties or forties in good health. V and J are TRBV7-3 and TRBJ2-7, with D tentatively TRBD2 (6 bases). The DNA for the CDR3 is TGTGCCAGCAGTATAGGGTTGGGGCGCGGGGACGAGCAGTACTTC. It yields the protein CASSIGLGRGDEQYF.